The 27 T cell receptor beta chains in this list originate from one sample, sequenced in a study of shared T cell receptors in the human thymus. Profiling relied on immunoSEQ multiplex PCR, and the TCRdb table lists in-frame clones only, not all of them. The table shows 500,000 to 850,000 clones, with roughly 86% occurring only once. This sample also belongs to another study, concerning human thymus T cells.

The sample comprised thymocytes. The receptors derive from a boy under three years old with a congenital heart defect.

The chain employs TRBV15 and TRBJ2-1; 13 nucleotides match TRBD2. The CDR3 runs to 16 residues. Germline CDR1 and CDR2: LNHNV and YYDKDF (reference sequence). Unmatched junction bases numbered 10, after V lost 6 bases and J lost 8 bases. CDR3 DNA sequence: TGTGCCACCAGAAGACTAGCGGGGGGCCGTACCGATGAGCAGTTCTTC. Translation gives CATRRLAGGRTDEQFF.

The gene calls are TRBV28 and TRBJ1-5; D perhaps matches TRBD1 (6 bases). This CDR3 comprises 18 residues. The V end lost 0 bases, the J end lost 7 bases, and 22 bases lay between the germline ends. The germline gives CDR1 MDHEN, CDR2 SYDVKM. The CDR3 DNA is TGTGCCAGCAGTTTATGCATTCCGGGACAAAGAAACATCCAGCCCCAGCATTTT. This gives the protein CASSLCIPGQRNIQPQHF.

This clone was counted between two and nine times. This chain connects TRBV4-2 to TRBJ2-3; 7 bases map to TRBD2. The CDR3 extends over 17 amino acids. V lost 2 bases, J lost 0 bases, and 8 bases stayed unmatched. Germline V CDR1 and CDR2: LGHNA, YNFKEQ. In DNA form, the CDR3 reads TGTGCCAGCAGCCAACCCGTAGCGGGTGAGAGCACAGATACGCAGTATTTT. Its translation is CASSQPVAGESTDTQYF.

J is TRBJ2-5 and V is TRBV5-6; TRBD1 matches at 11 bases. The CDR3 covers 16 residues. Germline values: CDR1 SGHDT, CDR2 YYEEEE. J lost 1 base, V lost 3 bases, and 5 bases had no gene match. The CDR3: CASSSDRGHFQETQYF. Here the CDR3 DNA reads TGTGCCAGCAGCTCGGACAGGGGGCACTTCCAAGAGACCCAGTACTTC.

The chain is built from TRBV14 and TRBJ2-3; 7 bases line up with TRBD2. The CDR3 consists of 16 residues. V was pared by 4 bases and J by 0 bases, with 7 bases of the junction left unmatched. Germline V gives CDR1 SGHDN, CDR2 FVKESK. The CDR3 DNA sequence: TGTGCCAGCAGCCCACTTAGCGGGCCTAGCACAGATACGCAGTATTTT. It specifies CASSPLSGPSTDTQYF.

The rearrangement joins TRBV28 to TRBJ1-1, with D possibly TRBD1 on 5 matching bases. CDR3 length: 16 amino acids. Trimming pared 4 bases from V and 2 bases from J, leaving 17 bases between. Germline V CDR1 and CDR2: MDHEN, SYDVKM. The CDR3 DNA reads TGTGCCAGCAGTTCAAATGAGGGGAGGGGAAACACTGAAGCTTTCTTT. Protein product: CASSSNEGRGNTEAFF.

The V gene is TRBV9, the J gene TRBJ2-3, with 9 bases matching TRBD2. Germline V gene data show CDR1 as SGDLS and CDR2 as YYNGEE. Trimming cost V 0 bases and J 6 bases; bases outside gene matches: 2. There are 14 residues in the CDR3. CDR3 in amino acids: CASSVEREADTQYF. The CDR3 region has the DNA TGTGCCAGCAGCGTAGAGCGGGAGGCGGATACGCAGTATTTT.

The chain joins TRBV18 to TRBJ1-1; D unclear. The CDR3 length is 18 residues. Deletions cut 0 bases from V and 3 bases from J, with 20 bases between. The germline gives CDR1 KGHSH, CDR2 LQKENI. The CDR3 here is CASSPPRRGDRGDTEAFF. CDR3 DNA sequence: TGTGCCAGCTCACCACCTCGTCGCGGGGATAGAGGAGACACTGAAGCTTTCTTT. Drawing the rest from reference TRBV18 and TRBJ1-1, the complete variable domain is NAGVMQNPRHLVRRRGQEARLRCSPMKGHSHVYWYRQLPEEGLKFMVYLQKENIIDESGMPKERFSAEFPKEGPSILRIQQVVRGDSAAYFCASSPPRRGDRGDTEAFFGQGTRLTVV.

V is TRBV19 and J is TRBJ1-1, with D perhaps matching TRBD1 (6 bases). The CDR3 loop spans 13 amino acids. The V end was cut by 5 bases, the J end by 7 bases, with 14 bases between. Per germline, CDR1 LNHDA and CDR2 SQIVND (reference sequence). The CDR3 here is CASSAAGAGEAFF. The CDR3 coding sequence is TGTGCCAGTAGTGCCGCAGGGGCCGGTGAAGCTTTCTTT.

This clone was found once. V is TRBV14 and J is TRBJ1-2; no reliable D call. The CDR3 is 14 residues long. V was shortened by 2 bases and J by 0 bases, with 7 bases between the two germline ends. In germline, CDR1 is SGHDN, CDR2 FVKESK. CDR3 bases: TGTGCCAGCAGCCAAACAGAGACTAACTATGGCTACACCTTC. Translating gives CASSQTETNYGYTF.

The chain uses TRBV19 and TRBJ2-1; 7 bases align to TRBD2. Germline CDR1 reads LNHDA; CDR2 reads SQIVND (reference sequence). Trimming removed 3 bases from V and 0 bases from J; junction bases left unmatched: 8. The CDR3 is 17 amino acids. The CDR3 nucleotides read TGTGCCAGTAGTATGGGTAACGGGGGGACCTCCTACAATGAGCAGTTCTTC. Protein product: CASSMGNGGTSYNEQFF.

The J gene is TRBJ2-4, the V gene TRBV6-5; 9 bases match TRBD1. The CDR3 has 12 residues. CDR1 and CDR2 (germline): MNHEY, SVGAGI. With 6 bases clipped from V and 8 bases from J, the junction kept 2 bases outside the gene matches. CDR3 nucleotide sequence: TGTGCCAGCAGGGACAGGGGAGACATTCAGTACTTC. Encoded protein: CASRDRGDIQYF.

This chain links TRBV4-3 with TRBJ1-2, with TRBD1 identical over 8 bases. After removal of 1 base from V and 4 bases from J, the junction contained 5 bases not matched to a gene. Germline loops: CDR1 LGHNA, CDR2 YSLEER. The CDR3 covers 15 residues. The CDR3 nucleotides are TGCGCCAGCAGCCAAGCGGCAGGGGGCGCCTATGGCTACACCTTC. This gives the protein CASSQAAGGAYGYTF.

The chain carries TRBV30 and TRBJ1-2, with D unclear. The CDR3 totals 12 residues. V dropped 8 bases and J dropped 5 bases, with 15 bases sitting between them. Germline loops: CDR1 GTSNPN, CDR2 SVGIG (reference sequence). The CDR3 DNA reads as TGTGCCAGCGGTCCGGGCCCTTATGGCTACACCTTC. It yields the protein CASGPGPYGYTF.

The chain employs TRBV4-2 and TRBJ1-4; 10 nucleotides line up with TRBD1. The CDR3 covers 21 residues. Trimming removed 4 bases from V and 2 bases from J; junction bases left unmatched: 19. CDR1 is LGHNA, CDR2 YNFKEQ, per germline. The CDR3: CASSRKFRDRGITRTNEKLFF. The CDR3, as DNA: TGTGCCAGCAGCCGCAAGTTCCGGGACAGGGGAATTACGCGGACTAATGAAAAACTGTTTTTT.

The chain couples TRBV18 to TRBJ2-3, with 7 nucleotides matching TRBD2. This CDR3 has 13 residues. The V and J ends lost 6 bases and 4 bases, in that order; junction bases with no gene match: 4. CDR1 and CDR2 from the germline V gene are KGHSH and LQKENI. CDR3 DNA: TGTGCCAGCTCGTCGACTAGCTCAGATACGCAGTATTTT. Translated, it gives CASSSTSSDTQYF. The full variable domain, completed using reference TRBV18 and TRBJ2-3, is NAGVMQNPRHLVRRRGQEARLRCSPMKGHSHVYWYRQLPEEGLKFMVYLQKENIIDESGMPKERFSAEFPKEGPSILRIQQVVRGDSAAYFCASSSTSSDTQYFGPGTRLTVL.

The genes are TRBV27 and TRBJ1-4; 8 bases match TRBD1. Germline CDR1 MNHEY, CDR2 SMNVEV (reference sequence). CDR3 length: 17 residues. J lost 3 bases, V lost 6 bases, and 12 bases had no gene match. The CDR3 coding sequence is TGTGCCAGCAGCGAGGACAGGGTAATTCGGTCTAATGAAAAACTGTTTTTT. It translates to CASSEDRVIRSNEKLFF. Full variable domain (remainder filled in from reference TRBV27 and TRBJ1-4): EAQVTQNPRYLITVTGKKLTVTCSQNMNHEYMSWYRQDPGLGLRQIYYSMNVEVTDKGDVPEGYKVSRKEKRNFPLILESPSPNQTSLYFCASSEDRVIRSNEKLFFGSGTQLSVL.

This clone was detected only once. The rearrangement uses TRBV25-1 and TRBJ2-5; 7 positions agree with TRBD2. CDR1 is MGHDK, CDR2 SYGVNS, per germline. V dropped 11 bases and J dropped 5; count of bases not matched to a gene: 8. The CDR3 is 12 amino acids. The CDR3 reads CACLGGEETQYF. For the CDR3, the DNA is TGTGCCTGCCTGGGAGGGGAGGAGACCCAGTACTTC.

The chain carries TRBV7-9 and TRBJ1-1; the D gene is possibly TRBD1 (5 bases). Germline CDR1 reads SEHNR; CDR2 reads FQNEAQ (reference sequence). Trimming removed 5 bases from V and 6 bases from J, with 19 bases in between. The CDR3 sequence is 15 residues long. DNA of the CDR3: TGTGCCAGCAGCCCTGCTGGGGGGGATAGGGCTGAAGCTTTCTTT. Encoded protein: CASSPAGGDRAEAFF.

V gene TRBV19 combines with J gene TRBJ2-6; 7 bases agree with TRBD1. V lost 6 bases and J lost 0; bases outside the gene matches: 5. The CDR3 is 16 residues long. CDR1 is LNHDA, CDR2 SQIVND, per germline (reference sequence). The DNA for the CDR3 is TGTGCCAGTAGCCGACAGGGACACTCTGGGGCCAACGTCCTGACTTTC. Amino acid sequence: CASSRQGHSGANVLTF.

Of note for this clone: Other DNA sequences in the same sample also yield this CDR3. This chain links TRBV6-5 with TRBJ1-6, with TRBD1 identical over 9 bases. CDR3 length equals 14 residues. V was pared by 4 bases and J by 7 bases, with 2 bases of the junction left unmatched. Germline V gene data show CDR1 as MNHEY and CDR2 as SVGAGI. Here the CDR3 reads CASSLGQGNSPLHF. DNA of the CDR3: TGTGCCAGCAGTTTGGGACAGGGAAATTCACCCCTCCACTTT.

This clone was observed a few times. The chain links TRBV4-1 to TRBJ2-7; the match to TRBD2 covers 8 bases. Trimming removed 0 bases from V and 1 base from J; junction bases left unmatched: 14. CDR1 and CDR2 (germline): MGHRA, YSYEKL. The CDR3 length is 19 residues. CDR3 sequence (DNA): TGCGCCAGCAGCCAAGATCGCCGGGGGGGCAAACCGATATCCTACGAGCAGTACTTC. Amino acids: CASSQDRRGGKPISYEQYF.

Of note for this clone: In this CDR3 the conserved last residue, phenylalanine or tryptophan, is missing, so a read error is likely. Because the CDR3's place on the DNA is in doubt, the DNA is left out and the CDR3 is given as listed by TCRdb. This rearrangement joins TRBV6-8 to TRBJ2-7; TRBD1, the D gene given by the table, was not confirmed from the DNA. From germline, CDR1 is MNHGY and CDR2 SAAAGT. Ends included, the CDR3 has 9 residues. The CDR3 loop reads CASRDRVYI.

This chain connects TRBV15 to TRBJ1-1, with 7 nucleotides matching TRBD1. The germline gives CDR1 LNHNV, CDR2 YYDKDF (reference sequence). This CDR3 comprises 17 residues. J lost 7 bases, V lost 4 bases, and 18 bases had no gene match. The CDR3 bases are TGTGCCACCAGCATACTAGGGGGTATTACAGGGGCCAATGAAGCTTTCTTT. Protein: CATSILGGITGANEAFF.

The CDR3 sequence: CASSGSRNQPQHF. CDR3 coding DNA: TGTGCCAGCAGTGGAAGCCGCAATCAGCCCCAGCATTTT. The chain couples TRBV6-1 to TRBJ1-5; no firm D call. This CDR3 region has 13 residues. The V end was cut by 4 bases, the J end by 2 bases, with 6 bases between. Looked up from germline, CDR1 is MNHNS and CDR2 is SASEGT.

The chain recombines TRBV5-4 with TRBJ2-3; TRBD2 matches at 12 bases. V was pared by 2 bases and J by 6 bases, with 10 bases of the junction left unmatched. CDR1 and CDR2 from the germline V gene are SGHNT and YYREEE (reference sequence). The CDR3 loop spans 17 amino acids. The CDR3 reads CASSFPWTSGIEDTQYF. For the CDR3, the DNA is TGTGCCAGCAGCTTCCCCTGGACTAGCGGGATAGAGGATACGCAGTATTTT.

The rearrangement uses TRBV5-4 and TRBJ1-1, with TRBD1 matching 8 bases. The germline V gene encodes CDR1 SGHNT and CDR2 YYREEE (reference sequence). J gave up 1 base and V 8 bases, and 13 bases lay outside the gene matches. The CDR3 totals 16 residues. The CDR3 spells CASRRQGPLPNTEAFF. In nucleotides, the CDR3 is TGTGCCAGTCGACGACAGGGGCCACTACCGAACACTGAAGCTTTCTTT.